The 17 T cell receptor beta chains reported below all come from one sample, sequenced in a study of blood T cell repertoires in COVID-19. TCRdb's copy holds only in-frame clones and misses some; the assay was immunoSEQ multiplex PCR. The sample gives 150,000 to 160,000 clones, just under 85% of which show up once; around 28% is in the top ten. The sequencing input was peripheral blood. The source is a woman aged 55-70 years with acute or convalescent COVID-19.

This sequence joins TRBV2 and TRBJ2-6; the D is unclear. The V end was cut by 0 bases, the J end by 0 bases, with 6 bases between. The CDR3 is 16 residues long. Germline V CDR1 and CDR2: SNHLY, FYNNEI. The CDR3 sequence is CASSEAGFSGANVLTF. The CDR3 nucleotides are TGTGCCAGCAGTGAAGCTGGCTTCTCTGGGGCCAACGTCCTGACTTTC.

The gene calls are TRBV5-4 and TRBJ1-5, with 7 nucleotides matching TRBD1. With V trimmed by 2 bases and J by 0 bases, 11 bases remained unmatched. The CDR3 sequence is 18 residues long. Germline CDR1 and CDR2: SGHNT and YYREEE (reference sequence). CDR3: CASSFSRDRFYSNQPQHF. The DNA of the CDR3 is TGTGCCAGCAGCTTTTCCCGGGACAGATTTTATAGCAATCAGCCCCAGCATTTT.

The CDR3 region is CATSKYRTLKGGYTF. The CDR3 coding sequence is TGTGCCACCAGCAAATACAGGACCCTAAAGGGTGGCTACACCTTC. The chain joins TRBV15 to TRBJ1-2; D possibly corresponds to TRBD1 (5 bases). The germline V gene has CDR1 LNHNV and CDR2 YYDKDF (reference sequence). The CDR3 is 15 amino acids. With 4 bases removed from V and 7 bases from J, the gap between germline ends came to 19 bases.

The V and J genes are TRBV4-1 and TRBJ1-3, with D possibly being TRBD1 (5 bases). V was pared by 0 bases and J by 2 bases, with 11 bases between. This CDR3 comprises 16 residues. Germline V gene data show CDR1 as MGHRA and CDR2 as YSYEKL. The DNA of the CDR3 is TGCGCCAGCAGCCAAGACTTCAGGGCGACTGGAAACACCATATATTTT. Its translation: CASSQDFRATGNTIYF.

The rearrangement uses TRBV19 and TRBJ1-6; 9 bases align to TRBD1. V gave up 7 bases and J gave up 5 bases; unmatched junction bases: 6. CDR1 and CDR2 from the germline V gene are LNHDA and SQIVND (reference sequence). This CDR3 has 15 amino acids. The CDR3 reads CASTPTGGHNSPLHF. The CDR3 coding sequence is TGTGCCAGTACCCCGACAGGGGGACATAATTCACCCCTCCACTTT.

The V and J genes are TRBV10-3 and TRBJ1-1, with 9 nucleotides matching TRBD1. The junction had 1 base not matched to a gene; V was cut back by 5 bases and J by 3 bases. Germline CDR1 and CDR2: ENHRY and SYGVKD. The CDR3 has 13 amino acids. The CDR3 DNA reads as TGTGCCATCAGTAGGACAGGGGACACTGAAGCTTTCTTT. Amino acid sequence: CAISRTGDTEAFF.

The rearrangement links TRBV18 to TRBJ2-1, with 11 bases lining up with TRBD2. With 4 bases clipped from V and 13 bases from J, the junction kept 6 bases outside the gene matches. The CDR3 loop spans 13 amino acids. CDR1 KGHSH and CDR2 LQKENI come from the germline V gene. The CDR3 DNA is TGTGCCAGCTCACTACTAGCGGGGGCTCCTCAGTTCTTC. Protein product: CASSLLAGAPQFF.

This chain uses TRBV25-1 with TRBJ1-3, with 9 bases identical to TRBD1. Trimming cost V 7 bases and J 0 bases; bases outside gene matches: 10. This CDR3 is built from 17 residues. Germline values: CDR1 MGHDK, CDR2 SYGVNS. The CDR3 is CASIGTGNIRSGNTIYF. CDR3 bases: TGTGCCAGCATCGGGACAGGGAACATACGCTCTGGAAACACCATATATTTT.

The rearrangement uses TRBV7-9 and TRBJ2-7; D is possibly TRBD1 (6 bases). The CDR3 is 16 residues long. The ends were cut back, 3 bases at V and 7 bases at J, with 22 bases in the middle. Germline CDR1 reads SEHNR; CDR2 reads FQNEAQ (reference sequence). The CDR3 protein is CASSLTGAGASGEQYF. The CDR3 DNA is TGTGCCAGCAGCTTGACAGGCGCAGGGGCTTCCGGGGAGCAGTACTTC.

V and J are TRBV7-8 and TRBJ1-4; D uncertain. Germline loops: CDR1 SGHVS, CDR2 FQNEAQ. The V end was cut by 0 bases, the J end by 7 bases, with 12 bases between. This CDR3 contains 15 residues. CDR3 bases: TGTGCCAGCAGCTTAGCGTACACCACCGTTGAAAAACTGTTTTTT. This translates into CASSLAYTTVEKLFF.

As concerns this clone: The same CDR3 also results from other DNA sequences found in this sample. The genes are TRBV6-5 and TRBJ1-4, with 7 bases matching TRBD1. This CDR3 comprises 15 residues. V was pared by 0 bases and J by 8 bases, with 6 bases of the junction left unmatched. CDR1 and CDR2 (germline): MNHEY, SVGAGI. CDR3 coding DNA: TGTGCCAGCAGTTACTCAGGGGGCGCGGGGGAAAAACTGTTTTTT. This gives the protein CASSYSGGAGEKLFF.

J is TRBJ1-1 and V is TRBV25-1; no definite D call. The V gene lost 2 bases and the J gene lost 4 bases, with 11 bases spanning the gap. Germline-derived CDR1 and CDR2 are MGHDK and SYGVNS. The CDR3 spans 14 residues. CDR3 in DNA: TGTGCCAGCAGTGAAGCCCCGGAGGGCACTGAAGCTTTCTTT. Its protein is CASSEAPEGTEAFF.

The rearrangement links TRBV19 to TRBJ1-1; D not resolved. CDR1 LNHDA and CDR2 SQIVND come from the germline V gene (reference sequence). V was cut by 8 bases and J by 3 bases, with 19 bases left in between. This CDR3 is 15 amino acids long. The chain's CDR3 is CASELGGRRDTEAFF. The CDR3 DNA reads TGTGCCAGTGAACTGGGAGGGCGCCGGGACACTGAAGCTTTCTTT.

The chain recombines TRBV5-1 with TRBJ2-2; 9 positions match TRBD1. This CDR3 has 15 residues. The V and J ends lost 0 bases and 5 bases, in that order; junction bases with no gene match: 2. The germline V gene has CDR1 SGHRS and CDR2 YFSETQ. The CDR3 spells CASSLDRGPTGELFF. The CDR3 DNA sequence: TGCGCCAGCAGCTTGGACAGGGGGCCTACCGGGGAGCTGTTTTTT.

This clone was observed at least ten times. The CDR3 DNA reads TGTGCCAGCAGCGTAGTTGACGGGAACTATGGCTACACCTTC. Residues: CASSVVDGNYGYTF. The V gene is TRBV9, the J gene TRBJ1-2, with D unclear. Germline loops: CDR1 SGDLS, CDR2 YYNGEE. This CDR3 comprises 14 residues. The ends were cut back, 0 bases at V and 2 bases at J, with 8 bases in the middle.

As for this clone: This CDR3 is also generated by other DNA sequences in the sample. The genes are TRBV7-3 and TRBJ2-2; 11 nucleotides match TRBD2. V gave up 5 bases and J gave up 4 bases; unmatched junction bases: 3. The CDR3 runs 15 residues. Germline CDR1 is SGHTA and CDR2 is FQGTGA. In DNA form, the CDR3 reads TGTGCCAGCAGCCTCACTAGCGGGGGCACCGGGGAGCTGTTTTTT. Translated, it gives CASSLTSGGTGELFF.

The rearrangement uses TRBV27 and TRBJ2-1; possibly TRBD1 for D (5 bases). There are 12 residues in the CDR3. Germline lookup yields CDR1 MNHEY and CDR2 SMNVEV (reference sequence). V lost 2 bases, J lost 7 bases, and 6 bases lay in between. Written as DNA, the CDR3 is TGTGCCAGCAGTTTACCAGGGAATGAGCAGTTCTTC. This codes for CASSLPGNEQFF.